The rows below give T cell receptor beta chains drawn from one sample of a study of T cell changes during pregnancy in multiple sclerosis. Only in-frame clones appear in the TCRdb table, and some are missing; sequencing was by immunoSEQ multiplex PCR. The sample gives tens of thousands of clones, 80% to 90% of which show up once; roughly 1% is in the top ten. The sequences come from CD4+ T cells from peripheral blood mononuclear cells, collected in the first trimester of pregnancy. The origin of the receptors is a female donor in good health, enrolled as a control in a pregnancy study. Each CDR3 is given with its conserved first and last residue. D genes are given only for firm matches. Clone size, where shown, is once, few, many, or a class for clones that have expanded.

V gene	clone size	D gene	J gene	CDR3 DNA	CDR3 protein
TRBV10-3	.	TRBD1	TRBJ2-5	TGTGCCATCAGTACCGAGACAGGGCAAGTCCAAGAGACCCAGTACTTC	CAISTETGQVQETQYF
TRBV28	.	TRBD1	TRBJ1-3	TGTGCCAGCAGTTTATCTACAGGGGGCCTTTCTGGAAACACCATATATTTT	CASSLSTGGLSGNTIYF
TRBV11-3	.	.	TRBJ2-1	TGTGCCAGCAGCTTAGTAGGGGGGGGCTCCTACAATGAGCAGTTCTTC	CASSLVGGGSYNEQFF
TRBV6-1	.	TRBD1	TRBJ1-2	TGTGCCAGCACCTCCCGGGACAGGGTTGATGGCTACACCTTC	CASTSRDRVDGYTF
TRBV2	.	TRBD2	TRBJ2-6	TGTGCCAGCAGTTCTGGGGGTAGCGGGGCTACTGGGGCCAACGTCCTGACTTTC	CASSSGGSGATGANVLTF
TRBV21-1	once	.	TRBJ1-6	TGTGCCAGCAGCAAAGTTCCGGAGGATAATTCACCCCTCCACTTT	CASSKVPEDNSPLHF
TRBV4-2	.	.	TRBJ2-1	TGTGCCAGCAGCCAAGATTATCGGGGATCGAGCTCCTACAATGAGCAGTTCTTC	CASSQDYRGSSSYNEQFF
TRBV19	.	.	TRBJ2-2	TGTGCCAGTAGCAACCGTGGGCCCGGGGAGCTGTTTTTT	CASSNRGPGELFF
TRBV28	once	.	TRBJ1-2	TGTGCCAGCAGTCCCTCGGGAGGGTTTGGGGGCTACACCTTC	CASSPSGGFGGYTF
TRBV2	.	.	TRBJ2-7	TGTGCCAGCTCAGGATGGGGAGGTAACGAGCAGTACTTC	CASSGWGGNEQYF
TRBV27	.	TRBD1	TRBJ1-5	TGTGCCAGCAGGGGGGACAGGGTGAATCAGCCCCAGCATTTT	CASRGDRVNQPQHF
TRBV19	.	.	TRBJ1-2	TGTGCCAGTAGTGCACAGGGAGGGAGAAACTATGGCTACACCTTC	CASSAQGGRNYGYTF
TRBV5-1	once	TRBD2	TRBJ2-7	TGCGCCAGCAGCTTGGGGGTAGCGGGAGTGGGTGAGCAGTACTTC	CASSLGVAGVGEQYF
TRBV6-5	few	.	TRBJ1-1	TGTGCCAGCAGTTACGGGCAGAAGAGCACTGAAGCTTTCTTT	CASSYGQKSTEAFF
TRBV29-1	.	.	TRBJ2-5	TGCAGCGGATCAAACAGGGCCCGGACCTCCCAAGAGACCCAGTACTTC	CSGSNRARTSQETQYF
TRBV5-6	.	.	TRBJ2-2	TGTGCCAGCAGCTTGGCACAGGGGAACACCGGGGAGCTGTTTTTT	CASSLAQGNTGELFF
TRBV6-5	.	.	TRBJ1-2	TGTGCCAGCAGTTACGCTGAGCACATGAGGGGCTACACCTTC	CASSYAEHMRGYTF
TRBV6-5	.	TRBD2	TRBJ2-1	TGTGCCAGCAGAAAGGGACAGCGGGAGGCTGAGCAGTTCTTC	CASRKGQREAEQFF
TRBV7-2	.	TRBD1	TRBJ1-3	TGTGCCAGCAGCATGGACAGGGTTGACACCATATATTTT	CASSMDRVDTIYF
TRBV27	.	TRBD1	TRBJ1-1	TGTGCCAGCAGTTTAGCGCGACAGGGTAAAGCTTTCTTT	CASSLARQGKAFF
TRBV27	.	TRBD2	TRBJ2-5	TGTGCCAGCAGTTTAGGCGGGAGGGCCGAGGAGACCCAGTACTTC	CASSLGGRAEETQYF
TRBV15	.	TRBD1	TRBJ1-5	TGTGCCACCAGCAAAGGAGGACAGGGGGCCGTGAGCAATCAGCCCCAGCATTTT	CATSKGGQGAVSNQPQHF
TRBV6-4	medium-sized	.	TRBJ2-1	TGTGCCAGCAACAGGTTAGGATCCTACAATGAGCAGTTCTTC	CASNRLGSYNEQFF
TRBV5-8	.	TRBD2	TRBJ2-3	TGTGCCAGCAGCTGGGCTACGACTAGCGGGGCTGAAAGTAAGAATTTT	CASSWATTSGAESKNF
TRBV11-3	.	TRBD2	TRBJ2-1	TGTGCCAGCAGCAGTCTCCCAGGGACTAGCGGGTTTCGAACCTACAATGAGCAGTTCTTC	CASSSLPGTSGFRTYNEQFF
TRBV9	.	TRBD1	TRBJ1-6	TGTGCCAGCAGCGAGGGGTGGGACAGGGGGATAAATAATTCACCCCTCCACTTT	CASSEGWDRGINNSPLHF
TRBV9	.	.	TRBJ2-5	TGTGCCAGCAGCGTCGACTTCAGAGAGACCCAGTACTTC	CASSVDFRETQYF
TRBV9	.	TRBD1	TRBJ2-7	TGTGCCAGCAGCGTAGGTGGGACAGGGGGCTTCTACGAGCAGTACTTC	CASSVGGTGGFYEQYF
TRBV2	.	.	TRBJ2-7	TGTGCCAGCAGCCAACCTGGGGGGGCGGTCTACGAGCAGTACTTC	CASSQPGGAVYEQYF
TRBV7-9	.	TRBD1	TRBJ2-5	TGTGCCAGCAGCCACAGGGGAGAGACCCAGTACTTC	CASSHRGETQYF
TRBV27	.	TRBD1	TRBJ2-7	TGTGCCAGCAGTACAAGGGACAGGGGCACTTACGAGCAGTACTTC	CASSTRDRGTYEQYF
TRBV13	.	TRBD2	TRBJ2-7	TGTGCCAGCAGCTTAGGGGTAGCGGGAGGTTCCTACGAGCAGTACTTC	CASSLGVAGGSYEQYF
TRBV18	.	.	TRBJ1-1	TGTGCTAGCTCACCACCCAGCACAGGGTTAAAGAACACTGAAGCTTTCTTT	CASSPPSTGLKNTEAFF
TRBV5-1	.	TRBD2	TRBJ2-2	TGCGCCAGCAGCTTGGGACTAGCGGGAGCCGGGGAGCTGTTTTTT	CASSLGLAGAGELFF
TRBV5-1	.	TRBD1	TRBJ2-7	TGCGCCAGCAGCTTAGCACAGGGGAATTACGAGCAGTACTTC	CASSLAQGNYEQYF
TRBV4-1	.	TRBD1	TRBJ2-6	TGCGCCAGCAGCCAAGCCGAGACAGGGGAGATAGGGGCCAACGTCCTGACTTTC	CASSQAETGEIGANVLTF
TRBV5-4	.	.	TRBJ1-1	TGTGCCAGCAGCGTAAATCCGGGACAAGGGAGTTTTGAAGCTTTCTTT	CASSVNPGQGSFEAFF
TRBV5-6	.	.	TRBJ1-2	TGTGCCAGCAGCTCCGTGGGAGCTAACTATGGCTACACCTTC	CASSSVGANYGYTF
TRBV7-9	.	.	TRBJ2-1	TGTGCCAGCAGCTTACCGGGGAAAGGGAATGAGCAGTTCTTC	CASSLPGKGNEQFF
TRBV7-2	once	.	TRBJ1-6	TGTGCCAGCAGCTTCGGGGATAAGAGGGCCCTCCACTTT	CASSFGDKRALHF
TRBV28	once	TRBD1	TRBJ2-2	TGTGCCAGCAGGAGGACAGGCAACACCGGGGAGCTGTTTTTT	CASRRTGNTGELFF
TRBV5-1	.	.	TRBJ1-1	TGCGCCAGCAGCCCAAAGGGGGGGGTGAACACTGAAGCTTTCTTT	CASSPKGGVNTEAFF
TRBV30	.	.	TRBJ1-5	TGTGCCTGGAGGGTCCGGGGCCCAGGGGAGCCCCAGCATTTT	CAWRVRGPGEPQHF
TRBV9	.	TRBD2	TRBJ2-2	TGTGCCAGCAGCGGAAGACTAGCGGGAGGCCTAGTCGGGGAGCTGTTTTTT	CASSGRLAGGLVGELFF
TRBV5-1	.	TRBD1	TRBJ2-5	TGCGCCAGTACCGGGACAGGGGTAGAGACCCAGTACTTC	CASTGTGVETQYF
TRBV28	.	.	TRBJ1-5	TGTGCCAGCAGTCCTAGGGGGACCAGCAATCAGCCCCAGCATTTT	CASSPRGTSNQPQHF
TRBV2	.	TRBD1	TRBJ1-2	TGTGCCAGCAGTGGGACAGGGAGGGGTGGCTACACCTTC	CASSGTGRGGYTF
TRBV10-2	.	.	TRBJ2-7	TGCGCCAGCAGATGGACAACCGCCTACGAGCAGTACTTC	CASRWTTAYEQYF
TRBV5-1	.	.	TRBJ2-2	TGCGCCAGCAGCCCTAGGCTAGGGGCCCCCGGGGAGCTGTTTTTT	CASSPRLGAPGELFF
TRBV29-1	once	TRBD1	TRBJ1-1	TGCAGCGTTAGACAGGGGGTCAATGAAGCTTTCTTT	CSVRQGVNEAFF
TRBV5-1	.	TRBD1	TRBJ1-1	TGCGCCAGCAGCCCATTAAGACAGGGAGGTCAGGACACTGAAGCTTTCTTT	CASSPLRQGGQDTEAFF
TRBV27	.	.	TRBJ1-4	TGTGCCAGCAGTTTCCTAAATGAAAAACTGTTTTTT	CASSFLNEKLFF
TRBV11-2	once	.	TRBJ2-2	TGTGCCAGCAGCTTAGCGGTCAGGGCCGCAGGGGAGCTGTTTTTT	CASSLAVRAAGELFF
TRBV7-8	.	.	TRBJ1-4	TGTGCCAGCAGCCCAGACAGATTTAATGAAAAACTGTTTTTT	CASSPDRFNEKLFF
TRBV9	.	.	TRBJ2-6	TGTGCCAGCAGCGTACTCAGGGGAGGGGGCTCTGGGGCCAACGTCCTGACTTTC	CASSVLRGGGSGANVLTF